This TCR beta chain emerged from a study of shared clonotypes between healthy human individuals. Whole-study results and caveats: Rarefaction curves obtained for sorted subsets showed sequencing incomplete despite large depth. Non-shared clonotypes had lower generation probabilities than clonotypes shared by all four sorted-subset donors. Across a few donors, naive CD4 shared 5% to 5.5%, naive CD8 around 3.5%, memory CD4 less than 2.5%, memory CD8 approximately 0.4%.

V shed 5 bases and J 7 bases; nucleotides not matched to a gene: 11. In germline, CDR1 is MDHEN, CDR2 SYDVKM. The CDR3 has 15 amino acids. In the case of this clone: Its target is unknown.

Among the donors, all were Caucasian adults who lived in Nashville, Tennessee. Here immunoSEQ multiplex PCR was the method, and the copy in TCRdb shows in-frame clones only, minus some. This table has approximately 710,000 clones, about nine tenths appearing once. Sequences were obtained from memory CD8+ T cells from PBMCs. This sample's subset: CD45RO+ cells pooled with CCR7-negative TemRA cells. This chain connects TRBV28 to TRBJ1-5; TRBD1 matches at 7 bases. The receptor's source is a man younger than 35 in good health. Some clones in this sample may be carry-over from other donors' samples. As DNA, the CDR3 is TGTGCCAGCAGTGCGTTGGACAGGAAATACCAGCCCCAGCATTTT. Residues: CASSALDRKYQPQHF.